Each of the 6 T cell receptor beta chains below was sequenced from the same sample in a study of blood T cell repertoires in COVID-19. Data came from immunoSEQ multiplex PCR; TCRdb stores just in-frame clones and leaves some out. Of around 250,000 clones in the sample, 85% are singletons; the top ten hold roughly 4.6%. The specimen was peripheral blood. The receptors come from a man aged 45-60 years with active or convalescent COVID-19.

The chain carries TRBV6-5 and TRBJ2-7; maybe TRBD2 (6 bases). V lost 7 bases, J lost 0 bases, and 10 bases lay in between. Germline assignment: CDR1 MNHEY and CDR2 SVGAGI. The CDR3 runs to 13 residues. The CDR3 DNA sequence: TGTGCCAGCACAGCGGGCATCTCCTACGAGCAGTACTTC. Its translation is CASTAGISYEQYF.

The chain employs TRBV6-6 and TRBJ2-7; weak D call: TRBD2 (6 bases). The CDR3 is made up of 14 amino acids. Trimming left V 2 bases short and J 7 bases short, with 15 bases between. Germline values: CDR1 MNHNY, CDR2 SVGAGI (reference sequence). The CDR3 spells CASSYNAPRGEQYF. For the CDR3, the DNA is TGTGCCAGCAGTTACAACGCGCCCCGGGGGGAGCAGTACTTC.

V and J are TRBV6-5 and TRBJ2-2; D possibly corresponds to TRBD2 (5 bases). The germline gives CDR1 MNHEY, CDR2 SVGAGI. Trimming pared 10 bases from V and 5 bases from J, leaving 14 bases between. The CDR3 totals 13 residues. The CDR3 region is CAIRRAVTGELFF. Written as DNA, the CDR3 is TGTGCCATCCGGCGGGCGGTGACCGGGGAGCTGTTTTTT.

This chain uses TRBV30 with TRBJ1-4; D remains ambiguous. Germline V gives CDR1 GTSNPN, CDR2 SVGIG (reference sequence). V gave up 3 bases and J gave up 1 base, with 15 bases separating them. The CDR3 sequence is 16 residues long. CDR3 region: CAWRGSREGTNEKLFF. In DNA, the CDR3 is TGTGCCTGGAGGGGATCGCGCGAGGGAACTAATGAAAAACTGTTTTTT.

The gene calls are TRBV25-1 and TRBJ2-2; TRBD1 might be the D (6 bases). This CDR3 has 16 residues. V lost 8 bases and J 6 bases, leaving 22 bases between the germline ends. Germline assignment: CDR1 MGHDK and CDR2 SYGVNS. The CDR3: CASLSELGAFAGELFF. For the CDR3, the DNA is TGTGCCAGCCTTAGTGAATTGGGGGCGTTCGCCGGGGAGCTGTTTTTT.

The chain combines TRBV19 with TRBJ2-4; 11 bases are a match to TRBD1. The CDR3 has 15 residues. Looked up from germline, CDR1 is LNHDA and CDR2 is SQIVND (reference sequence). V shed 3 bases and J 7 bases; nucleotides not matched to a gene: 5. The CDR3: CASSISGTGGNIQYF. CDR3 sequence (DNA): TGTGCCAGTAGTATCTCCGGGACAGGGGGGAACATTCAGTACTTC.